Listed below are T cell receptor beta chains from one sample, sequenced in a study of post-analysis software for immune sequencing data. Using its own MiXCR run on the PCR reads, TCRdb lists one record per CDR3 protein. The sample records about half a million distinct CDR3 sequences, under 55% being singletons. Specimen: blood. These receptors were obtained from a girl between 10 and 17 years old with multiple sclerosis. Each CDR3 is given without its conserved first and last residue. The order of the fields is V gene, CDR3 length, clone size, CDR3 protein. Rows may omit the clone size; those that give it use once, few, many or a size class.

V: TRBV6-5; length: 14; size: few; CDR3: ASSYSEGPRTDTQY
V: TRBV14; length: 16; size: few; CDR3: ASSKLAGGPVGYNEQF
V: TRBV5-1; length: 17; size: .; CDR3: ASSTSPGTSGGSSYEQY
V: TRBV29-1; length: 12; size: many; CDR3: SVEGLQGATEAF
V: TRBV27; length: 11; size: .; CDR3: ASSRDGIRGYT
V: TRBV3-1; length: 12; size: few; CDR3: ASSQGTGYHEQY
V: TRBV20-1; length: 13; size: few; CDR3: SAPRLAGDLDEQY
V: TRBV7-2; length: 12; size: .; CDR3: ASSPRTGNQPQH
V: TRBV19; length: 12; size: once; CDR3: ASSRLAPYNEQF
V: TRBV6-1; length: 13; size: .; CDR3: ASSEASGSYYEQY
V: TRBV6-2/TRBV6-3; length: 12; size: .; CDR3: ASSRQGGYTEAF
V: TRBV2; length: 15; size: .; CDR3: ASSGLAGGPSYNEQY
V: TRBV6-1; length: 13; size: .; CDR3: ASSGQGRAREKLF